The rows below give T cell receptor beta chains drawn from one sample of a study of CD8 T cells in ankylosing spondylitis. TCRdb reanalysed the 5' RACE reads using MiXCR and keeps one entry per CDR3 protein. Of about 330,000 distinct CDR3 sequences listed, 7% to 9% are singletons. Sequencing was performed on blood, either unsorted or a sorted T cell fraction (not recorded which). The receptor set was obtained from a male donor with ankylosing spondylitis. Each CDR3 is given with its conserved first and last residue. The D gene is left open where the match is weak. Rows give clone size only sometimes, using once, few, many, or a class for an expanded clone.

>TRBJ2-7|TRBV4-3|TRBD1|NA
CASSEGSGTGREQYF
TGCGCCAGCAGCGAAGGTTCCGGGACAGGGCGCGAGCAGTACTTC
>TRBJ1-2|TRBV5-1|NA|few
CASSLSLERHGYTF
TGCGCCAGCAGCTTGAGTTTGGAGAGGCATGGCTACACCTTC
>TRBJ2-7|TRBV6-2/TRBV6-3|TRBD2|NA
CASSSGTADHEQYF
TGTGCCAGCTCAAGCGGGACTGCCGATCACGAGCAGTACTTC
>TRBJ1-3|TRBV29-1|NA|many
CSVLSDPGNTIYF
TGCAGCGTTCTCTCAGACCCGGGAAACACCATATATTTT
>TRBJ2-5|TRBV29-1|NA|many
CSVYPGYF
TGCAGCGTCTACCCGGGATACTTC
>TRBJ2-7|TRBV5-1|NA|NA
CASSLSRTYEQYF
TGCGCCAGCAGCTTATCCAGAACCTACGAGCAGTACTTC
>TRBJ2-1|TRBV18|TRBD1|NA
CASSLNRDRGINEQFF
TGTGCCAGCTCACTGAACCGGGACAGGGGGATCAATGAGCAGTTCTTC
>TRBJ1-6|TRBV6-5|NA|NA
CASSYLLSVGSPLHF
TGTGCCAGCAGTTACCTGCTGAGTGTAGGGTCACCCCTCCACTTT
>TRBJ1-6|TRBV12-3/TRBV12-4|NA|many
CASSAPESPLHF
TGTGCCAGCAGTGCCCCGGAGTCACCCCTCCACTTT
>TRBJ2-6|TRBV20-1|NA|few
CSARVRDHSGANVLTF
TGCAGTGCTAGAGTCAGAGACCACTCTGGGGCCAACGTCCTGACTTTC
>TRBJ2-1|TRBV5-1|TRBD2|many
CASSPLLAGGPDEQFF
TGCGCCAGCAGCCCACTGTTAGCGGGAGGGCCTGATGAGCAGTTCTTC
>TRBJ1-1|TRBV29-1|NA|few
CSVEDHPPGTEAFF
TGCAGCGTTGAAGATCACCCCCCTGGGACTGAAGCTTTCTTT
>TRBJ2-6|TRBV5-1|NA|NA
CASSYPPPDRNFITGANVLTF
TGCGCCAGCAGCTATCCACCCCCGGACAGAAACTTCATTACTGGGGCCAACGTCCTGACTTTC
>TRBJ2-2|TRBV5-8|NA|NA
CASSRTDNTGELFF
TGTGCCAGCAGCCGGACAGATAACACCGGGGAGCTGTTTTTT
>TRBJ1-1|TRBV9|TRBD1|few
CASSVAHRGDTEAFF
TGTGCCAGCAGCGTAGCCCACAGGGGAGACACTGAAGCTTTCTTT
>TRBJ2-2|TRBV7-8|NA|many
CASSLWGSNTGELFF
TGTGCCAGCAGCTTATGGGGGTCGAACACCGGGGAGCTGTTTTTT
>TRBJ1-6|TRBV27|NA|NA
CASSLEGQPVGSPLHF
TGTGCCAGCAGTTTAGAAGGCCAACCGGTTGGTTCACCCCTCCACTTT
>TRBJ1-4|TRBV5-1|TRBD1|NA
CASSGTASWGTNEKLFF
TGCGCCAGCAGTGGGACAGCCTCTTGGGGAACTAATGAAAAACTGTTTTTT
>TRBJ2-3|TRBV11-3|NA|few
CASSFSGQSTDTQYF
TGTGCCAGCAGCTTTTCGGGCCAGAGCACAGATACGCAGTATTTT
>TRBJ2-2|TRBV7-3|NA|few
CASSRTAGGGELFF
TGTGCCAGCAGCCGAACAGCAGGTGGCGGGGAGCTGTTTTTT